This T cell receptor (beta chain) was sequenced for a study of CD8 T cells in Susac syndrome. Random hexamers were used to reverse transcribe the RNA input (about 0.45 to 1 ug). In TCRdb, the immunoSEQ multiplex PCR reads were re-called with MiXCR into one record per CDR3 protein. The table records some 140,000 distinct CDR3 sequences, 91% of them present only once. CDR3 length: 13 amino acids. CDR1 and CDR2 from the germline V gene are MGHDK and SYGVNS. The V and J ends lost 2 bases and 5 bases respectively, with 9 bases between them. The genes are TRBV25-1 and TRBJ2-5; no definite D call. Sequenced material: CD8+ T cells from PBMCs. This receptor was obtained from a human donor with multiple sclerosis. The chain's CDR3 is CASSEPSRETQYF. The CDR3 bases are TGTGCCAGCAGTGAACCGTCAAGGGAGACCCAGTACTTC.